These 2 T cell receptor beta chains originate from one sample sequenced in a study of blood T cell repertoires in COVID-19. The table came from immunoSEQ multiplex PCR; TCRdb's copy has only in-frame clones and leaves some out. This table has some 250,000 clones, around 83% appearing once. Sequencing was performed on peripheral blood. These receptors were taken from a woman aged 18 to 35 with acute or convalescent COVID-19.

This clone was counted between two and nine times. V usage is TRBV6-2 or TRBV6-3 and J usage is TRBJ2-7; no firm D call. The CDR3 covers 12 residues. CDR1 and CDR2 (germline): MNHEY, SVGEGT. The V end was cut by 8 bases, the J end by 0 bases, with 8 bases between. Here the CDR3 DNA reads TGTGCCAGCGGCCAGAGCTCCTACGAGCAGTACTTC. This translates into CASGQSSYEQYF.

This chain uses TRBV28 with TRBJ2-1; TRBD2 might be the D (6 bases). Per germline, CDR1 MDHEN and CDR2 SYDVKM. Deletions cut 6 bases from V and 0 bases from J, with 15 bases between. The CDR3 contains 16 residues. The CDR3 protein is CASRPELASSYNEQFF. The CDR3 DNA follows: TGTGCCAGCAGACCCGAACTAGCAAGCTCCTACAATGAGCAGTTCTTC.